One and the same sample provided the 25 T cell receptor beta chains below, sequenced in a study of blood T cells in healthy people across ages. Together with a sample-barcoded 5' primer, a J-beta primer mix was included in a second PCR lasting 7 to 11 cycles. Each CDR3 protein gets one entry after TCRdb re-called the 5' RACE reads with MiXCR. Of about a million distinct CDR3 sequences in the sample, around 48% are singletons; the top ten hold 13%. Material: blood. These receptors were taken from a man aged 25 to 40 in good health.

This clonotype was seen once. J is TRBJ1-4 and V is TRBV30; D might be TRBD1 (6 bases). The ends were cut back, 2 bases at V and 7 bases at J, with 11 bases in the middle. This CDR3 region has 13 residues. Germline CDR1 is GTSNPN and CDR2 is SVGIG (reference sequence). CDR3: CAWSWTAGEKLFF. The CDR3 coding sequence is TGTGCCTGGAGTTGGACAGCCGGTGAAAAACTGTTTTTT.

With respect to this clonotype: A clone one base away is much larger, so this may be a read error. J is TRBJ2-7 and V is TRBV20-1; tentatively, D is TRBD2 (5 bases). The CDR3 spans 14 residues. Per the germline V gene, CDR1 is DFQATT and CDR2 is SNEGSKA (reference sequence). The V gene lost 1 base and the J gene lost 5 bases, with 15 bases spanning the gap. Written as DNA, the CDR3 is TGCAGTGCTAGAGGACGGACTGCCCACAACGAGCAGTACTTC. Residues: CSARGRTAHNEQYF.

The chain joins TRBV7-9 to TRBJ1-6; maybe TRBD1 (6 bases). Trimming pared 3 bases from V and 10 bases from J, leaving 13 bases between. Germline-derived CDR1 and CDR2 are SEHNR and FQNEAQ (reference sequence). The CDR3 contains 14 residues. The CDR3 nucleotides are TGTGCCAGCAGCTTCGAACGCACAGGGTCACCCCTCCACTTT. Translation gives CASSFERTGSPLHF.

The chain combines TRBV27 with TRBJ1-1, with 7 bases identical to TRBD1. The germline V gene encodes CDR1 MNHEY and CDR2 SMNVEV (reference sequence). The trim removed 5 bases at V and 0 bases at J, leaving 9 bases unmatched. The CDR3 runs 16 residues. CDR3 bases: TGTGCCAGCAGTCCGCGACAGGGAGCGATGAACACTGAAGCTTTCTTT. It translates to CASSPRQGAMNTEAFF.

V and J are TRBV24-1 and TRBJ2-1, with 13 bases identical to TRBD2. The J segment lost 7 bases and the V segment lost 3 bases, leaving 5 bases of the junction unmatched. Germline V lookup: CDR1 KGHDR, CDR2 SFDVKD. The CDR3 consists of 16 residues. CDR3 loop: CATSDATSGGKNEQFF. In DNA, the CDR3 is TGTGCCACCAGTGATGCGACTAGCGGGGGGAAAAATGAGCAGTTCTTC.

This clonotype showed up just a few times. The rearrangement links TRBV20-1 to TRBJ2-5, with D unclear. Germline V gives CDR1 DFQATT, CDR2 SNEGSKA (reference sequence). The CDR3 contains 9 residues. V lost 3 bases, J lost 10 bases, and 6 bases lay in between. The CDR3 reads CSASALQYF. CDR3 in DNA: TGCAGTGCTAGCGCCCTCCAGTACTTC.

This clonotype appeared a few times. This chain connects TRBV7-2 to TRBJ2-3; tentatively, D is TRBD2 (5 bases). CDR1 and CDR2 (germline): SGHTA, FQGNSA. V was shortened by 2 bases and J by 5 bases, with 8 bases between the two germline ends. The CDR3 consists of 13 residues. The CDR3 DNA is TGTGCCAGCAGCTTAAGGGAGCGAGATACGCAGTATTTT. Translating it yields CASSLRERDTQYF.

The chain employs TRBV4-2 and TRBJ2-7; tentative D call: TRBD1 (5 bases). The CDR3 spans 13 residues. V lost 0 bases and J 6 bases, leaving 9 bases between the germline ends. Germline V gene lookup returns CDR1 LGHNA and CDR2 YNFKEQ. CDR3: CASSQDLGVEQYF. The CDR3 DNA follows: TGTGCCAGCAGCCAAGATTTAGGGGTCGAGCAGTACTTC.

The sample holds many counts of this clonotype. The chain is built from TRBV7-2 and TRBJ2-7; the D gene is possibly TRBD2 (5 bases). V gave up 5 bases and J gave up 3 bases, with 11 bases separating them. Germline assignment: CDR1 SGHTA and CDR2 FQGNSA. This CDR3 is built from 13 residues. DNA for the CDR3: TGTGCCAGCAGCCCGCAGCGGATCTACGAGCAGTACTTC. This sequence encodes CASSPQRIYEQYF.

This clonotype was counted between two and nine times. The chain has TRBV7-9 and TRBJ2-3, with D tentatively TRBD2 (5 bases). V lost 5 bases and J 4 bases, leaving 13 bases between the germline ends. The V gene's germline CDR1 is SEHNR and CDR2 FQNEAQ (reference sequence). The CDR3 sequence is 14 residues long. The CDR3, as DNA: TGTGCCAGCAGCCCGGACCTAGCCGCAGATACGCAGTATTTT. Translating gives CASSPDLAADTQYF.

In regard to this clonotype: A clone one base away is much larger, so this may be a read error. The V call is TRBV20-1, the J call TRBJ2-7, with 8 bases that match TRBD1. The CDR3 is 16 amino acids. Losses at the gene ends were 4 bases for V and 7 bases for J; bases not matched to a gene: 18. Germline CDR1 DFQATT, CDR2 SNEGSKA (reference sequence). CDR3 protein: CSAIKQTGASYNEQYF. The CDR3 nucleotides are TGCAGTGCTATCAAACAGACAGGGGCTTCCTACAATGAGCAGTACTTC.

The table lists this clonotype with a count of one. The CDR3, as DNA: TGTGCCAGCAGCTTGATTGCAGGGACCACCGGGGAGCTGTTTTTT. It encodes CASSLIAGTTGELFF. The chain employs TRBV5-5 and TRBJ2-2, with D perhaps TRBD1 or TRBD2 (5 bases each). Trimming left V 1 base short and J 4 bases short, with 11 bases between. The CDR3 contains 15 residues. The V gene's germline CDR1 is SGHKS and CDR2 YYEKEE (reference sequence).

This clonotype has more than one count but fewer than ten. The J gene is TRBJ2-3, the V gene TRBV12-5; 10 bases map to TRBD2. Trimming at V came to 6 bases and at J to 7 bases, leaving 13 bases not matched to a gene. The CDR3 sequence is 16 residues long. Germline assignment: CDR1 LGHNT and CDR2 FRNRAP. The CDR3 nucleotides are TGTGCTAGTGGGAACCGAGCGGGGGGGATCTTACATACGCAGTATTTT. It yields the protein CASGNRAGGILHTQYF.

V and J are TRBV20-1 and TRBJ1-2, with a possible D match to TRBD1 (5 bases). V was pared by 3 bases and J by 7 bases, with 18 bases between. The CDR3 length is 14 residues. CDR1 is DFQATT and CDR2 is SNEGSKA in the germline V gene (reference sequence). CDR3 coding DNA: TGCAGTGCTAGGGGAGACATACGGGGGACTGGCTACACCTTC. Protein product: CSARGDIRGTGYTF.

For the CDR3, the DNA is TGTGCCAGCAGCTTAGGCAGGGAATACACCGGGGAGCTGTTTTTT. Amino acid sequence: CASSLGREYTGELFF. The rearrangement joins TRBV7-2 to TRBJ2-2; the D gene is possibly TRBD1 (5 bases). Trimming removed 1 base from V and 3 bases from J, with 9 bases in between. The CDR3 length is 15 residues. Germline assignment: CDR1 SGHTA and CDR2 FQGNSA.

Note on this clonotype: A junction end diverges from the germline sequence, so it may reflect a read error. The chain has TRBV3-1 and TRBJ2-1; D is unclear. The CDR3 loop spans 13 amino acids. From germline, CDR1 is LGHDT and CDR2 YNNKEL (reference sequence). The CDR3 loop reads CASGQARKNEQFF. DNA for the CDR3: TGTGCCAGCGGCCAAGCGCGGAAGAATGAGCAGTTCTTC.

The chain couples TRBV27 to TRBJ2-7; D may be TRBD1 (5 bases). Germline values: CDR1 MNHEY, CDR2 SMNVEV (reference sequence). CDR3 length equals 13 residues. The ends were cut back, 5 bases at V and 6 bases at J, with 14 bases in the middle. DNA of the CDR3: TGTGCCAGCAGTGGACACGGGCTGCCCGAGCAGTACTTC. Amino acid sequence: CASSGHGLPEQYF.

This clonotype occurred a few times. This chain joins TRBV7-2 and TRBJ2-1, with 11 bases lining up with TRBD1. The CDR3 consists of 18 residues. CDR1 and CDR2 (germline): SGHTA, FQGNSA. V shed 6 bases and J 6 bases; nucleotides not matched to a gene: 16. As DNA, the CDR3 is TGTGCCAGCAGTCGTTTCCGGGACAGGGGGGAACTGTCCAATGAGCAGTTCTTC. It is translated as CASSRFRDRGELSNEQFF.

DNA of the CDR3: TGTGCCAGCAGTGACTCGCCAGGGCCAGGCCAGCCCCAGCATTTT. It specifies CASSDSPGPGQPQHF. The gene calls are TRBV6-4 and TRBJ1-5, with D possibly matching TRBD1 (5 bases). The CDR3 has 15 amino acids. V was clipped by 0 bases and J by 7 bases, with 13 bases between them. Per germline, CDR1 MRHNA and CDR2 SNTAGT.

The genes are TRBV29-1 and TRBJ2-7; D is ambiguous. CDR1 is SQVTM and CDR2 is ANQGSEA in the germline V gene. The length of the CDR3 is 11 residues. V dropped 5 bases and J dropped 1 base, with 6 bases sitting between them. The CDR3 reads CSVSESYEQYF. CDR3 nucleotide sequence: TGCAGCGTTTCGGAGTCCTACGAGCAGTACTTC.

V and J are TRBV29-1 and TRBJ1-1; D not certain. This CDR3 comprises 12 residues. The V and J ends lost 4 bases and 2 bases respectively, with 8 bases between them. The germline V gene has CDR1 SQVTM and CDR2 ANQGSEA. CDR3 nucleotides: TGCAGCGTTGCAGGTTCTAACACTGAAGCTTTCTTT. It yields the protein CSVAGSNTEAFF. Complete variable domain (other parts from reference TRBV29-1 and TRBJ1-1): SAVISQKPSRDICQRGTSLTIQCQVDSQVTMMFWYRQQPGQSLTLIATANQGSEATYESGFVIDKFPISRPNLTFSTLTVSNMSPEDSSIYLCSVAGSNTEAFFGQGTRLTVV.

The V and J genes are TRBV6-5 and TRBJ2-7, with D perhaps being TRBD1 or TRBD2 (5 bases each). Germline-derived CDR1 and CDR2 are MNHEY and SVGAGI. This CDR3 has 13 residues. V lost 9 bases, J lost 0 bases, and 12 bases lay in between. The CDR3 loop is CASRDVGSYEQYF. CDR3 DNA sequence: TGTGCCAGTAGGGACGTCGGCTCCTACGAGCAGTACTTC.

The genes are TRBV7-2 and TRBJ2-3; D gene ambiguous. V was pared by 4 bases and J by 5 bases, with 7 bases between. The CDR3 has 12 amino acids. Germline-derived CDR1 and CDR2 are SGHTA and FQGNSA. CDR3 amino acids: CASSSYLDTQYF. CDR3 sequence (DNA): TGTGCCAGCAGCTCCTACTTAGATACGCAGTATTTT.

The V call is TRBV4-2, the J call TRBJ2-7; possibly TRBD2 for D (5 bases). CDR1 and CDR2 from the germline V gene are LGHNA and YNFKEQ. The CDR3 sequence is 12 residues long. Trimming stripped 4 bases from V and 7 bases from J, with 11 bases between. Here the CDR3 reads CASSPFGNEQYF. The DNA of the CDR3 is TGTGCCAGCAGCCCGTTCGGGAATGAGCAGTACTTC.

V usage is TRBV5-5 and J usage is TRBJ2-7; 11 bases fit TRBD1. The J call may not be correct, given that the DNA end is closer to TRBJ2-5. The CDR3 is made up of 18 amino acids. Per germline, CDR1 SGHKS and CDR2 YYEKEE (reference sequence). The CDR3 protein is CASSLEGDRGVLQETQYF. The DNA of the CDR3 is TGTGCCAGCAGCTTAGAGGGGGACAGGGGGGTCCTTCAAGAGACCCAGTACTTC.